Sequencing of this T cell receptor (beta chain) was carried out in a study of graft-versus-host responses after intestinal transplantation. Study summary: All recipients were transplanted with multivisceral, liver-intestinal, or isolated intestinal grafts. Induction using anti-thymocyte globulin, followed by tacrolimus and steroids for around 3 years, was given to all recipients.

General observations from the study: Analysis identified GvH clones in recipient marrow, with some appearing first in ileum or blood.

Germline lookup yields CDR1 MNHEY and CDR2 SMNVEV (reference sequence). This CDR3 has 13 amino acids. Trimming stripped 3 bases from V and 8 bases from J, with 8 bases between. A note on this clone: The antigen is undetermined.

TCRdb's copy holds only in-frame clones and misses some; the assay was immunoSEQ multiplex PCR. The table includes over 100,000 clones, 90% to 95% detected once. The chain recombines TRBV27 with TRBJ1-6; D ambiguous. This TCR was sampled from a human donor who was the organ donor for an intestinal transplant. Sample: unstimulated CD8+ T cells sorted from spleen or lymph node cells, taken before transplant. CDR3: CASSFGNYSPLHF. CDR3 nucleotides: TGTGCCAGCAGTTTTGGCAACTATTCACCCCTCCACTTT.